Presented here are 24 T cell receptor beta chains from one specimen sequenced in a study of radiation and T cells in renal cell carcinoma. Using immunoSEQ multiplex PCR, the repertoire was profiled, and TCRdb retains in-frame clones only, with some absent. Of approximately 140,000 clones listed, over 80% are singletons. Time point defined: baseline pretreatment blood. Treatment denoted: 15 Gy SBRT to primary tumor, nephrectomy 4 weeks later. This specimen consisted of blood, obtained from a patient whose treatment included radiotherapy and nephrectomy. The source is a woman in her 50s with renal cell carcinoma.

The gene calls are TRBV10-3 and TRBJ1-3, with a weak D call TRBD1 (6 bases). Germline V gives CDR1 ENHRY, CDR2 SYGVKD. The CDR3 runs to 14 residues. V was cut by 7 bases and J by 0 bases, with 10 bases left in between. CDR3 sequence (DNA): TGTGCCATCACTACGGACAGCTCTGGAAACACCATATATTTT. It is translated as CAITTDSSGNTIYF.

The CDR3 sequence: CSVAMLGGEEQYF. The CDR3 DNA follows: TGCAGCGTTGCCATGTTGGGCGGGGAGGAGCAGTACTTC. This chain links TRBV29-1 with TRBJ2-7, with D maybe TRBD2 (6 bases). In germline, CDR1 is SQVTM, CDR2 ANQGSEA. Trimming removed 4 bases from V and 7 bases from J, with 17 bases in between. CDR3 size: 13 residues.

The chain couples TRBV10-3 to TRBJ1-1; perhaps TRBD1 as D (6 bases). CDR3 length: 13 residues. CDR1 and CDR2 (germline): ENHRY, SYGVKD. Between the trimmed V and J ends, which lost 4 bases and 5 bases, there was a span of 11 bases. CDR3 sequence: CAISGGASTEAFF. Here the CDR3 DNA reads TGTGCCATCAGTGGGGGGGCGAGTACTGAAGCTTTCTTT.

The CDR3 DNA reads TGCGCCAGCAGCTTGGTCGGGGCCGGAAACACCATATATTTT. Translation gives CASSLVGAGNTIYF. The rearrangement joins TRBV5-1 to TRBJ1-3, with D maybe TRBD1 (5 bases). Looked up from germline, CDR1 is SGHRS and CDR2 is YFSETQ. The CDR3 is 14 residues long. V lost 0 bases and J lost 4, with 8 bases in between.

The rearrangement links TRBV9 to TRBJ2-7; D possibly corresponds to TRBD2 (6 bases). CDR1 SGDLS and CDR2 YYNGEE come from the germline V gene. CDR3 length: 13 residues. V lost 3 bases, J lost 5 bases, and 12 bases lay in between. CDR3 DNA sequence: TGTGCCAGCAGCGCCGGACTATTGAACGAGCAGTACTTC. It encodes CASSAGLLNEQYF.

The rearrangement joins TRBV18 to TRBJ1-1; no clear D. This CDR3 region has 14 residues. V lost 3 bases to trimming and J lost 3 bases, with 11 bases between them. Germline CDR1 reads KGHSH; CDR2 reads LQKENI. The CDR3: CASSPLGRDTEAFF. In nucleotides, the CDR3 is TGTGCCAGCTCACCCCTGGGGAGGGACACTGAAGCTTTCTTT.

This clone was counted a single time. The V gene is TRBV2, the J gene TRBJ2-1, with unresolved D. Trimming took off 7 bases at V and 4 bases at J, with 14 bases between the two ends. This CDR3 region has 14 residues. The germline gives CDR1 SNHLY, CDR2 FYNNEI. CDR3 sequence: CASKTQSSYNEQFF. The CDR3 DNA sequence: TGTGCCAGCAAAACACAGTCCAGTTACAATGAGCAGTTCTTC.

CDR3 sequence (DNA): TGTGCCAGCAGTGTTCGGGCAGGGCATGAAAAACTGTTTTTT. Amino acids: CASSVRAGHEKLFF. The chain uses TRBV2 and TRBJ1-4; D might be TRBD1 (5 bases). The CDR3 loop spans 14 amino acids. From germline, CDR1 is SNHLY and CDR2 FYNNEI. The V gene lost 4 bases and the J gene lost 6 bases, with 12 bases spanning the gap.

The CDR3 DNA reads as TGTGCCAGCGTCTTTTCCCCCGTTTGGGACAATGAGCAGTTCTTC. Translating it yields CASVFSPVWDNEQFF. The chain couples TRBV7-2 to TRBJ2-1; no definite D call. Germline assignment: CDR1 SGHTA and CDR2 FQGNSA. The CDR3 length is 15 residues. Trimming shortened V by 8 bases and J by 5 bases, and 19 bases separated the two germline ends.

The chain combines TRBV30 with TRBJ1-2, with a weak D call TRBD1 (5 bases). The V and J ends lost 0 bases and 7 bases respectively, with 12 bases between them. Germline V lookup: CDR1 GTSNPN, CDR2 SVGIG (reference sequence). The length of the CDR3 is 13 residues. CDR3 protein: CAWSVKGPAGYTF. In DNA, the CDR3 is TGTGCCTGGAGTGTAAAGGGGCCGGCTGGCTACACCTTC.

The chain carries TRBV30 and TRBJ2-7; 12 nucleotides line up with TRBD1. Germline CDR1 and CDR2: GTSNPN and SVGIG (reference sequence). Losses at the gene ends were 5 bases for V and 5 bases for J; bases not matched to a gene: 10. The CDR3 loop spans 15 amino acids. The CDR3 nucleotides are TGTGCCTGGCGTATTTCCGGGACAGGGGGCAACGAGCAGTACTTC. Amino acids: CAWRISGTGGNEQYF.

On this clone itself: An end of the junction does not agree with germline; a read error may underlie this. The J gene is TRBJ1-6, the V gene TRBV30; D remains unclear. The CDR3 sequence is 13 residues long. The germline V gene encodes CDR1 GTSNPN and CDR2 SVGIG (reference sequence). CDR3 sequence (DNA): TGTGCCGGGAGCAGCTCCTATAATTCACCCCTCCACTTT. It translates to CAGSSSYNSPLHF.

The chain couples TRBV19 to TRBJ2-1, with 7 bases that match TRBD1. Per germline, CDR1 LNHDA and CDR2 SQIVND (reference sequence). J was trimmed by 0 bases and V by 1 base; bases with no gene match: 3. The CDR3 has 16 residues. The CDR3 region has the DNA TGTGCCAGTAGTATAGGACAGGGTAACTCCTACAATGAGCAGTTCTTC. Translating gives CASSIGQGNSYNEQFF.

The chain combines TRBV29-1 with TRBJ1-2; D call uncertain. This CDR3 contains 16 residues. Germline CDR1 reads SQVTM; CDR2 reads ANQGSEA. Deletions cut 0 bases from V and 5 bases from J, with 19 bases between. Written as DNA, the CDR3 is TGCAGCGTTGAAGATCGGGCCCTTGAGAGTCCATATGGCTACACCTTC. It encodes CSVEDRALESPYGYTF.

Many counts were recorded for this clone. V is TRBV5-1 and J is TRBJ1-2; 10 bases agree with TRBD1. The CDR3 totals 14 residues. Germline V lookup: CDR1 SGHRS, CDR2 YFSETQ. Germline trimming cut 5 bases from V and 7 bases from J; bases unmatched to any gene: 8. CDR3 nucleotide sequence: TGCGCCAGCAGGCCGGGACAGGGGAGTTTTGGCTACACCTTC. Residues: CASRPGQGSFGYTF.

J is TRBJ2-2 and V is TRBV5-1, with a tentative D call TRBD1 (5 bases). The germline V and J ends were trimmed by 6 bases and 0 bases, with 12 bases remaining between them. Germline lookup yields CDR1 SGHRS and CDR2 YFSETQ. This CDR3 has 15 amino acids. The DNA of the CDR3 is TGCGCCAGCACCAGATTCAGGGCGAACACCGGGGAGCTGTTTTTT. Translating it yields CASTRFRANTGELFF.

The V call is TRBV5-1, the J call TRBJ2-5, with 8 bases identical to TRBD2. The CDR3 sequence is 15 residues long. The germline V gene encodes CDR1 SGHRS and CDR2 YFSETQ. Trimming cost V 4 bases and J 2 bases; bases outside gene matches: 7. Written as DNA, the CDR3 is TGCGCCAGCAGCACAGGCCAGCGGGGGCAAGAGACCCAGTACTTC. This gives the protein CASSTGQRGQETQYF.

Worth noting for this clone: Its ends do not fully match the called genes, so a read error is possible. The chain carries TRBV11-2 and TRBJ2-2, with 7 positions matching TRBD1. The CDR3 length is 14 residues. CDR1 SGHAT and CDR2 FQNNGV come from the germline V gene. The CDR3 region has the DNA TGTGCCAGCAGCCTAGACAGGGCGGCGGAGGAGCTGTTTTTT. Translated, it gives CASSLDRAAEELFF.

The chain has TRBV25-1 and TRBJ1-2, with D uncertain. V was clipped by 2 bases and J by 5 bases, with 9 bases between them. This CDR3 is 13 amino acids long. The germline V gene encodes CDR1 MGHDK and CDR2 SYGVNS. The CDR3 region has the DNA TGTGCCAGCAGTGAAAGGACGGTGTATGGCTACACCTTC. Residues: CASSERTVYGYTF.

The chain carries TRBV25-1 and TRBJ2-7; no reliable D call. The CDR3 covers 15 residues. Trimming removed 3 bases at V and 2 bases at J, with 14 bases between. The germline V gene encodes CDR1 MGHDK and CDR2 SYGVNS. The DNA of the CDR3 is TGTGCCAGCAGTGACGCAGTAGATTCTGCCTACGAGCAGTACTTC. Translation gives CASSDAVDSAYEQYF.

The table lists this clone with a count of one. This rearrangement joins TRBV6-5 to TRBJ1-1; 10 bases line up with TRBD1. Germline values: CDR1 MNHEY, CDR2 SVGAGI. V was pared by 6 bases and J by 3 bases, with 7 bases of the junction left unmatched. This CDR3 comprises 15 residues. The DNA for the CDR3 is TGTGCCAGCAGCAGAGACAGGGGGCGAGACACTGAAGCTTTCTTT. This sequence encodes CASSRDRGRDTEAFF.

The DNA for the CDR3 is TGTGCCAGCAGCCCGGTCGGCCAGGGCTACGAGCAGTACTTC. Translation gives CASSPVGQGYEQYF. V and J are TRBV5-6 and TRBJ2-7; TRBD1 might be the D (5 bases). This CDR3 comprises 14 residues. Germline assignment: CDR1 SGHDT and CDR2 YYEEEE. V lost 4 bases to trimming and J lost 3 bases, with 14 bases between them.

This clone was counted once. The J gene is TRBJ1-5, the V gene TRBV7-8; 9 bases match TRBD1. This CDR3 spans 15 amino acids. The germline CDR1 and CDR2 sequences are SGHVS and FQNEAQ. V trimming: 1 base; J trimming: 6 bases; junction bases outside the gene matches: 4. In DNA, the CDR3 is TGTGCCAGCAGCTTAGTCGGGACAGGGCTTCAGCCCCAGCATTTT. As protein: CASSLVGTGLQPQHF.

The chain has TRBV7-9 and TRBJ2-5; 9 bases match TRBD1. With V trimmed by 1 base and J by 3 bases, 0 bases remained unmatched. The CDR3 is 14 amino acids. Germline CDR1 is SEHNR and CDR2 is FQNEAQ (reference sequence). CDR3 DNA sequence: TGTGCCAGCAGCTTAGGGACAGGGGAAGAGACCCAGTACTTC. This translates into CASSLGTGEETQYF.